Following are 21 T cell receptor beta chains from one sample sequenced in a study of early T cells in non-severe SARS-CoV-2 infection. TCRdb itself ran the 5' RACE reads through MiXCR, one entry per CDR3 protein. The sample contains tens of thousands of distinct CDR3 sequences, about 10% of which appear only once. The sequencing input was whole blood. Receptor source: an adult who was a healthcare worker with PCR-confirmed SARS-CoV-2 infection or an uninfected control (not recorded which).

Ten or more counts support this clonotype. This chain joins TRBV7-9 and TRBJ2-7, with D perhaps given as TRBD1 or TRBD2 (5 bases each). This CDR3 has 14 residues. V was clipped by 4 bases and J by 3 bases, with 13 bases between them. Germline-derived CDR1 and CDR2 are SEHNR and FQNEAQ (reference sequence). The CDR3 DNA sequence: TGTGCCAGCAGCTCCGGGGCTTTCAGCTACGAGCAGTACTTC. This encodes CASSSGAFSYEQYF.

The chain recombines TRBV29-1 with TRBJ1-2, with a weak D call TRBD1 (6 bases). Trimming shortened V by 6 bases and J by 4 bases, and 18 bases separated the two germline ends. There are 14 residues in the CDR3. Germline lookup yields CDR1 SQVTM and CDR2 ANQGSEA. The CDR3 coding sequence is TGCAGCGTGACCTTGGGGGGGCCAATCTATGGCTACACCTTC. Its translation is CSVTLGGPIYGYTF.

This clonotype showed up many times. J is TRBJ1-1 and V is TRBV7-9; possible D gene TRBD1, 5 bases. The CDR3 length is 14 residues. V gave up 6 bases and J gave up 0 bases, with 11 bases separating them. Germline loops: CDR1 SEHNR, CDR2 FQNEAQ (reference sequence). CDR3 sequence reads: CASREWDLNTEAFF. The CDR3 DNA sequence: TGTGCCAGCAGAGAGTGGGACCTGAACACTGAAGCTTTCTTT.

This clonotype was counted between two and nine times. The rearrangement joins TRBV20-1 to TRBJ1-2, with no clear D. The CDR3 consists of 11 residues. Trimming removed 6 bases from V and 14 bases from J, with 19 bases in between. From germline, CDR1 is DFQATT and CDR2 SNEGSKA (reference sequence). CDR3 region: CSAVRTAGQTF. The CDR3 DNA reads as TGCAGTGCAGTCAGGACGGCGGGCCAGACCTTC.

This chain connects TRBV20-1 to TRBJ2-7; TRBD1 is a possible D gene (5 bases). This CDR3 spans 12 amino acids. CDR1 DFQATT and CDR2 SNEGSKA come from the germline V gene (reference sequence). The V and J ends lost 3 bases and 7 bases respectively, with 13 bases between them. The CDR3 nucleotides read TGCAGTGCTAGGGGTGGCAGGGTTGAGCAGTACTTC. Residues: CSARGGRVEQYF.

On this clonotype: This may come from a read error, since a much larger clone is one base off. The rearrangement uses TRBV12-2 and TRBJ1-2; the table calls TRBD1, which could not be checked here. TRBV12-2 is tagged as a pseudogene. CDR3 length equals 15 residues. Here the CDR3 reads CASRLYQGDGHGYTF. CDR3 nucleotides: TGTGCAAGTCGCCTCTACCAGGGGGACGGTCATGGCTACACCTTC.

The V call is TRBV7-2, the J call TRBJ2-3, with 9 bases fitting TRBD2. The CDR3 totals 15 residues. Germline assignment: CDR1 SGHTA and CDR2 FQGNSA. With 3 bases clipped from V and 3 bases from J, the junction kept 4 bases outside the gene matches. This chain's CDR3 is CASSFSSGATDTQYF. The DNA of the CDR3 is TGTGCCAGCAGCTTTTCTAGCGGGGCTACAGATACGCAGTATTTT. Supplemented by reference TRBV7-2 and TRBJ2-3, the full variable domain reads GAGVSQSPSNKVTEKGKDVELRCDPISGHTALYWYRQSLGQGLEFLIYFQGNSAPDKSGLPSDRFSAERTGGSVSTLTIQRTQQEDSAVYLCASSFSSGATDTQYFGPGTRLTVL.

The chain couples TRBV20-1 to TRBJ2-7; D might be TRBD2 (6 bases). The CDR3 is 16 residues long. Germline CDR1 and CDR2: DFQATT and SNEGSKA (reference sequence). V lost 0 bases to trimming and J lost 3 bases, with 18 bases between them. The CDR3 is CSARDWVGAGHYEQYF. CDR3 DNA: TGCAGTGCTAGAGATTGGGTTGGAGCGGGCCACTACGAGCAGTACTTC.

At least ten counts were recorded for this clonotype. This chain joins TRBV7-9 and TRBJ2-7; 7 positions match TRBD1. Trimming took 5 bases from V and 2 from J; bases not matched to a gene: 6. The CDR3 has 14 amino acids. CDR1 and CDR2 from the germline V gene are SEHNR and FQNEAQ (reference sequence). CDR3 amino acids: CASSPPGTAYEQYF. CDR3 bases: TGTGCCAGCAGCCCTCCCGGGACAGCCTACGAGCAGTACTTC.

This clonotype was observed a few times. The gene calls are TRBV14 and TRBJ1-2; D ambiguous. Trimming stripped 0 bases from V and 2 bases from J, with 4 bases between. This CDR3 is 13 amino acids long. Per the germline V gene, CDR1 is SGHDN and CDR2 is FVKESK. The CDR3 sequence: CASSQDRNYGYTF. The CDR3 DNA reads as TGTGCCAGCAGCCAAGACAGGAACTATGGCTACACCTTC.

V is TRBV29-1 and J is TRBJ2-3; D may match TRBD1 or TRBD2 (6 bases each). The V gene's germline CDR1 is SQVTM and CDR2 ANQGSEA. V was pared by 3 bases and J by 6 bases, with 13 bases between. The CDR3 contains 13 residues. The DNA of the CDR3 is TGCAGCGTTGAGAGGGGGGCAGACGATACGCAGTATTTT. This codes for CSVERGADDTQYF.

This clonotype was recorded many times. This chain links TRBV18 with TRBJ1-2; tentatively, D is TRBD1 (5 bases). CDR1 and CDR2 (germline): KGHSH, LQKENI. The ends were cut back, 2 bases at V and 4 bases at J, with 8 bases in the middle. The CDR3 totals 13 residues. The CDR3 nucleotides are TGTGCCAGCTCACCAGACAGCTTCTATGGCTACACCTTC. It encodes CASSPDSFYGYTF.

This clonotype was counted many times. The rearrangement uses TRBV9 and TRBJ2-1; no definite D call. V was shortened by 4 bases and J by 8 bases, with 7 bases between the two germline ends. Germline V gene sequence: CDR1 SGDLS, CDR2 YYNGEE. The CDR3 totals 11 residues. The CDR3 sequence: CASSSLYEQFF. The DNA of the CDR3 is TGTGCCAGCAGCTCACTATATGAGCAGTTCTTC.

The sample holds many counts of this clonotype. The chain joins TRBV27 to TRBJ1-2; D perhaps matches TRBD1 (5 bases). This CDR3 contains 12 residues. The germline gives CDR1 MNHEY, CDR2 SMNVEV (reference sequence). V was trimmed by 6 bases and J by 11 bases, leaving 16 bases between them. Here the CDR3 DNA reads TGTGCCAGCAGCCCTGGGGCGACAAATTACACCTTC. It specifies CASSPGATNYTF.

The sample holds many counts of this clonotype. This rearrangement joins TRBV20-1 to TRBJ2-1; a possible D gene is TRBD1 (6 bases). This CDR3 region has 14 residues. V was cut by 3 bases and J by 3 bases, with 12 bases left in between. From germline, CDR1 is DFQATT and CDR2 SNEGSKA (reference sequence). The CDR3 DNA reads as TGCAGTGCTAGCCGGGACAATAACTACAATGAGCAGTTCTTC. Protein sequence: CSASRDNNYNEQFF.

There are a few counts of this clonotype. The chain employs TRBV2 and TRBJ1-1; a possible D gene is TRBD1 (6 bases). V gave up 4 bases and J gave up 2 bases, with 8 bases separating them. This CDR3 comprises 13 residues. Germline CDR1 reads SNHLY; CDR2 reads FYNNEI. This CDR3 is CASSGDTNTEAFF. CDR3 nucleotide sequence: TGTGCCAGCAGTGGGGACACCAACACTGAAGCTTTCTTT.

The chain couples TRBV6-2 or TRBV6-3 to TRBJ2-7, with 8 bases lining up with TRBD1. Germline V gene data show CDR1 as MNHEY and CDR2 as SVGEGT. The CDR3 spans 14 residues. V shed 5 bases and J 2 bases; nucleotides not matched to a gene: 5. This CDR3 is CASSPGQVPYEQYF. The CDR3 region has the DNA TGTGCCAGCAGTCCGGGACAGGTACCCTACGAGCAGTACTTC.

This clonotype occurred many times. The chain is built from TRBV6-6 and TRBJ1-5; possible D gene TRBD1, 5 bases. Deletions cut 4 bases from V and 0 bases from J, with 10 bases between. Germline CDR1 is MNHNY and CDR2 is SVGAGI (reference sequence). The CDR3 is made up of 15 amino acids. CDR3 amino acids: CASSFLGDSNQPQHF. CDR3 DNA sequence: TGTGCCAGCAGTTTTTTGGGGGATAGCAATCAGCCCCAGCATTTT.

The chain employs TRBV7-9 and TRBJ1-4; D gene uncertain. Trimming shortened V by 5 bases and J by 5 bases, and 15 bases separated the two germline ends. There are 15 residues in the CDR3. Germline V CDR1 and CDR2: SEHNR, FQNEAQ (reference sequence). The CDR3 reads CASSQHQAGNEKLFF. The CDR3 DNA reads as TGTGCCAGCAGCCAACACCAGGCGGGGAATGAAAAACTGTTTTTT.

This chain uses TRBV6-6 with TRBJ1-6; D call uncertain. This CDR3 has 16 amino acids. V was cut by 5 bases and J by 0 bases, with 11 bases left in between. From germline, CDR1 is MNHNY and CDR2 SVGAGI (reference sequence). CDR3 sequence: CASSPLRSSYNSPLHF. The CDR3 DNA sequence: TGTGCCAGCAGTCCCCTAAGGAGCTCCTATAATTCACCCCTCCACTTT.

The J gene is TRBJ1-6, the V gene TRBV6-1; D is unresolved. This CDR3 is 13 amino acids long. V was shortened by 11 bases and J by 10 bases, with 18 bases between the two germline ends. Germline V gene sequence: CDR1 MNHNS, CDR2 SASEGT. The CDR3 nucleotides read TGTGCCGGTTCTAGCGACACCAGGTCACCCCTCCACTTT. Amino acid sequence: CAGSSDTRSPLHF.